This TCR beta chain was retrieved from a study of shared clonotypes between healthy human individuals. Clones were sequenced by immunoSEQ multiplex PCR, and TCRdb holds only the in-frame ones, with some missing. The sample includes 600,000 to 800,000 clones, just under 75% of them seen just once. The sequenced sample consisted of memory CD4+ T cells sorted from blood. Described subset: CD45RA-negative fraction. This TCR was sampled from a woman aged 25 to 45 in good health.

The CDR3 protein is CASSTRGVGNEQFF. The CDR3 DNA reads TGTGCCAGCAGTACCCGTGGGGTCGGCAATGAGCAGTTCTTC. The J gene is TRBJ2-1, the V gene TRBV6-5; D is unresolved. Trimming took 5 bases from V and 6 from J, leaving 14 bases between them. Looked up from germline, CDR1 is MNHEY and CDR2 is SVGAGI. The CDR3 extends over 14 amino acids.